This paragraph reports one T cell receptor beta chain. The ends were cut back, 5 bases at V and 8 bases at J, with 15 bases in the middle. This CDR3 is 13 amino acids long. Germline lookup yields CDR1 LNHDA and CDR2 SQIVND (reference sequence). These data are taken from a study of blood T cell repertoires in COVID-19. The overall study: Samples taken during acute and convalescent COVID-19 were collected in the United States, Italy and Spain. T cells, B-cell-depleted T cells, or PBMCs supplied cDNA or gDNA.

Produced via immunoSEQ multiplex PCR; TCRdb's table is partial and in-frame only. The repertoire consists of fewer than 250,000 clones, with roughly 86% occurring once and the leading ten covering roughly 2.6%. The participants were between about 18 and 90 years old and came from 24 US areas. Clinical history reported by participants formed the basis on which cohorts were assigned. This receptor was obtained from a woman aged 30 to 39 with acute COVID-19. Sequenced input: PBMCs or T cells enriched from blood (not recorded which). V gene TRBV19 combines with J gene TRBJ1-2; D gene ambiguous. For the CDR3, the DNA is TGTGCCAGTAGTCGAGGGTTGGCGGACGGCTACACCTTC. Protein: CASSRGLADGYTF. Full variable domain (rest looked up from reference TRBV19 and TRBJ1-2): DGGITQSPKYLFRKEGQNVTLSCEQNLNHDAMYWYRQDPGQGLRLIYYSQIVNDFQKGDIAEGYSVSREKKESFPLTVTSAQKNPTAFYLCASSRGLADGYTFGSGTRLTVV.